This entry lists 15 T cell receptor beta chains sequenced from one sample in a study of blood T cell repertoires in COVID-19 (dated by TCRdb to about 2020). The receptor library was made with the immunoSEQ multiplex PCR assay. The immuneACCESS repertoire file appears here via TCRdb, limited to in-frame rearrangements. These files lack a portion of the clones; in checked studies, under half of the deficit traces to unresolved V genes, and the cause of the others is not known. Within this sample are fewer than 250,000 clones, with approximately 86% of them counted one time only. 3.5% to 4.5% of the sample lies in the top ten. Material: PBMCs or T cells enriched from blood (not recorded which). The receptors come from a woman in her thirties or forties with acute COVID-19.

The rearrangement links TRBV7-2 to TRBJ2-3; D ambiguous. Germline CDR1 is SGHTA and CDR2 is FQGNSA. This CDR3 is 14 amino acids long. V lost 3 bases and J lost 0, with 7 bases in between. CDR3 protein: CASSFSLSTDTQYF. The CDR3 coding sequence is TGTGCCAGCAGCTTCTCCCTAAGCACAGATACGCAGTATTTT.

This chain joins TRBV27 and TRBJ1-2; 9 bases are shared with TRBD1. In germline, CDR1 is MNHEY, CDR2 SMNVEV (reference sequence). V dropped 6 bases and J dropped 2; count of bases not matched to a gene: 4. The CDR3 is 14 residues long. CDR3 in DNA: TGTGCCAGCAGGGGACAGGGCAGGAACTATGGCTACACCTTC. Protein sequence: CASRGQGRNYGYTF.

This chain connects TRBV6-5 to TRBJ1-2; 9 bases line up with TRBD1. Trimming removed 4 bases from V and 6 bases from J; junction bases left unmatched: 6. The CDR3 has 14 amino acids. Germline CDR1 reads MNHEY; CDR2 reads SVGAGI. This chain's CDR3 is CASSFQQGADGYTF. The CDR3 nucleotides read TGTGCCAGCAGTTTTCAACAGGGGGCGGATGGCTACACCTTC.

CDR3 sequence (DNA): TGTGCCAGCAGGGCAGGGGCAAACACTGAAGCTTTCTTT. Translating gives CASRAGANTEAFF. The rearrangement joins TRBV2 to TRBJ1-1; D possibly corresponds to TRBD1 (6 bases). The CDR3 is made up of 13 amino acids. The V gene's germline CDR1 is SNHLY and CDR2 FYNNEI. The V end lost 6 bases, the J end lost 2 bases, and 10 bases lay between the germline ends.

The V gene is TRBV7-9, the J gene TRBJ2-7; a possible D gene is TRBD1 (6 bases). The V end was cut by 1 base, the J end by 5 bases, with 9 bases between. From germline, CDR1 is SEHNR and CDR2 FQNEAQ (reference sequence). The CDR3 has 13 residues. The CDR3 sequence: CASSLEAGDEQYF. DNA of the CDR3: TGTGCCAGCAGCTTAGAAGCAGGGGACGAGCAGTACTTC.

The DNA for the CDR3 is TGTGCCAGCTCTCAGTCGGTCCCCTTCGGGGGACCTTACAATGAGCAGTTCTTC. Its protein product is CASSQSVPFGGPYNEQFF. This rearrangement joins TRBV18 to TRBJ2-1, with D possibly being TRBD2 (6 bases). CDR1 and CDR2 from the germline V gene are KGHSH and LQKENI. V lost 6 bases to trimming and J lost 4 bases, with 25 bases between them. The CDR3 sequence is 18 residues long.

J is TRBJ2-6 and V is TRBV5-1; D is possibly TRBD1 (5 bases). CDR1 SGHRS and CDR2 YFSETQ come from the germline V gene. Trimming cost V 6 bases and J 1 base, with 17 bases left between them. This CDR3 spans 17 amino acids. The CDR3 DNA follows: TGCGCCAGCACCCCCCGGTGGCAGGGATCTGGGGCCAACGTCCTGACTTTC. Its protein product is CASTPRWQGSGANVLTF.

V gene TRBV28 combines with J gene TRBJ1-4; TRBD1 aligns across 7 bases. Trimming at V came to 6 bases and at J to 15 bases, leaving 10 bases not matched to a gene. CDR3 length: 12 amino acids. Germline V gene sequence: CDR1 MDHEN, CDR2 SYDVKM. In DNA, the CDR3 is TGTGCCAGCAGCCATGACAGGGTTGCGATGTTTTTT. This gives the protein CASSHDRVAMFF.

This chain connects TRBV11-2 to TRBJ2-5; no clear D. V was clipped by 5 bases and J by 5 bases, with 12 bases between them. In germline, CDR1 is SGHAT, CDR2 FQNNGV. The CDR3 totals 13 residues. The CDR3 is CASSVGLRETQYF. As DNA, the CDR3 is TGTGCCAGCAGCGTGGGTTTGAGGGAGACCCAGTACTTC.

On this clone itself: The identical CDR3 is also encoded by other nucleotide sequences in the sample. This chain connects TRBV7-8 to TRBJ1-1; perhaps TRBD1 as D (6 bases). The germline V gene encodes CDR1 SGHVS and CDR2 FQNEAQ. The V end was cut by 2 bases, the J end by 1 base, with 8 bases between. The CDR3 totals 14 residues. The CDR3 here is CASSLRTENTEAFF. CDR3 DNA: TGTGCCAGCAGCTTACGGACAGAGAACACTGAAGCTTTCTTT.

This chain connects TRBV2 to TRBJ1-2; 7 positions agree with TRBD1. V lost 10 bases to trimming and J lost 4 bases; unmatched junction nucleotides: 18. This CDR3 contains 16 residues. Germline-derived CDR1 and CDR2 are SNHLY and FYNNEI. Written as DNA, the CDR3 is TGTGCCAAAGAACTACCGGGACAGTCTTCCCTCTATGGCTACACCTTC. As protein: CAKELPGQSSLYGYTF.

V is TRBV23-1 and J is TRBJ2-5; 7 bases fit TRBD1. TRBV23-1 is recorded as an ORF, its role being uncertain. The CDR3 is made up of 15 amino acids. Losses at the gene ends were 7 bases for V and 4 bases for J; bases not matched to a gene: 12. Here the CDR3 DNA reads TGCGCCAGCAAAGCGCCGGGACAGATAGCAGAGACCCAGTACTTC. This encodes CASKAPGQIAETQYF.

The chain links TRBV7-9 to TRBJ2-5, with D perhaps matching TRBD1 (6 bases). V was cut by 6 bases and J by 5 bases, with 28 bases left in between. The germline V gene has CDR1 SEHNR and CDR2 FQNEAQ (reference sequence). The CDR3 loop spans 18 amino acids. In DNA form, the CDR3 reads TGTGCCAGCAGGCAAGGGCTGTCTGGTATGGGGGCAGCTGAGACCCAGTACTTC. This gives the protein CASRQGLSGMGAAETQYF.

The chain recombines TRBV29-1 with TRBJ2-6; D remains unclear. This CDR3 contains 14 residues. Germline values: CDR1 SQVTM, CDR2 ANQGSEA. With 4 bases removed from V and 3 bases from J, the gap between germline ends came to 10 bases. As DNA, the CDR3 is TGCAGCGTTGTGCTGGAGCGTGGGGCCAACGTCCTGACTTTC. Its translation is CSVVLERGANVLTF.

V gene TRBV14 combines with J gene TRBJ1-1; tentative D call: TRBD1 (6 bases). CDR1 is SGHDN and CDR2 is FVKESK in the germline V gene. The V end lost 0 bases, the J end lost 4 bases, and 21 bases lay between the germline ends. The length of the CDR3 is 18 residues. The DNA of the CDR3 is TGTGCCAGCAGCCAAGAACCCAGGGGCCACATGGCGGGCACTGAAGCTTTCTTT. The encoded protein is CASSQEPRGHMAGTEAFF.